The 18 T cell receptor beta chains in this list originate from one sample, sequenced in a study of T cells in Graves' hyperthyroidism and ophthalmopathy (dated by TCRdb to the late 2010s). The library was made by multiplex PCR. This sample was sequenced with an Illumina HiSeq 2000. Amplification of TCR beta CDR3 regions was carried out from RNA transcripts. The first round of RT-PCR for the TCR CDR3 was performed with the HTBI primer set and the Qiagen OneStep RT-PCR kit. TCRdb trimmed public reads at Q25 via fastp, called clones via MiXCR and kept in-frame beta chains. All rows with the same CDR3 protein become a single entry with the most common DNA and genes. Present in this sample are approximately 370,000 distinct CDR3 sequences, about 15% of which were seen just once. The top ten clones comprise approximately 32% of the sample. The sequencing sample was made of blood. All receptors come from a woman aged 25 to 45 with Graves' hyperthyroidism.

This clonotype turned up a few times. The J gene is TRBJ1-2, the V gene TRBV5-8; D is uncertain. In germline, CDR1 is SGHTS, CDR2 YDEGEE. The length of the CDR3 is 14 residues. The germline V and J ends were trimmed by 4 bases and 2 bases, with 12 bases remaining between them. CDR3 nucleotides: TGTGCCAGCAGCCTACAGAAAGCCAACTATGGCTACACCTTC. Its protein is CASSLQKANYGYTF.

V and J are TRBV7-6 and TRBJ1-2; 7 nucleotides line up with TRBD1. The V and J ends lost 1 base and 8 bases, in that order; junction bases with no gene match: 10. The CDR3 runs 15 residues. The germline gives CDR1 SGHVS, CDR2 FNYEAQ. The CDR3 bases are TGTGCCAGCAGCTTAGAGGGGGCGTCGGGGCGGGGCTACACCTTC. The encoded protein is CASSLEGASGRGYTF.

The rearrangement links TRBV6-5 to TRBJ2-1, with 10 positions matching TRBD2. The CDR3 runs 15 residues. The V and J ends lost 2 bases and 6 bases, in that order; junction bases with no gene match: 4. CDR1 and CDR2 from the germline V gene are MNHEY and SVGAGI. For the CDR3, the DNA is TGTGCCAGCAGTTACCCCCTAGCGGGAGCCAATGAGCAGTTCTTC. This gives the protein CASSYPLAGANEQFF.

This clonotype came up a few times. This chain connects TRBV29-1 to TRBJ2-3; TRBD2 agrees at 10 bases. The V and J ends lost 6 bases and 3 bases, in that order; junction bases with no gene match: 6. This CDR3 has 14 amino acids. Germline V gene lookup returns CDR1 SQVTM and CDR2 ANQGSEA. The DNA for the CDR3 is TGCAGCGTGCTAGCGGGAGCTACGACAGATACGCAGTATTTT. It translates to CSVLAGATTDTQYF.

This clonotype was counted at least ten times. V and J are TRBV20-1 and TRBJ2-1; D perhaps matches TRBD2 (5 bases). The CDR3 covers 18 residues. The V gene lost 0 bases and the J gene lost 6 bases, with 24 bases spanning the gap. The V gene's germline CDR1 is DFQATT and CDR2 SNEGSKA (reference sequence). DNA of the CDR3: TGCAGTGCTAGAGATCTCGGCGCTGGAGGACTCGTGAGCAATGAGCAGTTCTTC. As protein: CSARDLGAGGLVSNEQFF.

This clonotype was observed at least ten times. CDR3 nucleotide sequence: TGCAGTGCTAATGGGGCCGGGACGGGTGTGGGCCAAGAGACCCAGTACTTC. Its translation: CSANGAGTGVGQETQYF. The V call is TRBV20-1, the J call TRBJ2-5; D could derive from TRBD1 or TRBD2 (5 bases each). The length of the CDR3 is 17 residues. V lost 4 bases and J 1 base, leaving 22 bases between the germline ends. The germline CDR1 and CDR2 sequences are DFQATT and SNEGSKA (reference sequence).

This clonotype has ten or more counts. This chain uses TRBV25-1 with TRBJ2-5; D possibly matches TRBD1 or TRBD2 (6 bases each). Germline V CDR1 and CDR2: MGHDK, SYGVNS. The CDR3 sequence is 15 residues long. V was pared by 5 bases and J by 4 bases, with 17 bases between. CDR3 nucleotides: TGTGCCAGCAGTCCCGGGGGCCCACAAACAGAGACCCAGTACTTC. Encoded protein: CASSPGGPQTETQYF. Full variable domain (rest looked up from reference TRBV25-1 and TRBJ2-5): EADIYQTPRYLVIGTGKKITLECSQTMGHDKMYWYQQDPGMELHLIHYSYGVNSTEKGDLSSESTVSRIRTEHFPLTLESARPSHTSQYLCASSPGGPQTETQYFGPGTRLLVL.

The CDR3 loop is CASGRLSGANVLTF. The CDR3 nucleotides read TGTGCCAGCGGGAGGCTCTCTGGGGCCAACGTCCTGACTTTC. This sequence joins TRBV9 and TRBJ2-6, with D maybe TRBD2 (6 bases). The germline V gene has CDR1 SGDLS and CDR2 YYNGEE. V was clipped by 7 bases and J by 0 bases, with 8 bases between them. CDR3 length: 14 residues.

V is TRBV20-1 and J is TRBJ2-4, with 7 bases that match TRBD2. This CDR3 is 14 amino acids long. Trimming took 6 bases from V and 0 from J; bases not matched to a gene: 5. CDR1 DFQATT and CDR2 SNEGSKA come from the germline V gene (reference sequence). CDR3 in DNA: TGCAGTGCCACGGGGGGTCTAGCCAAAAACATTCAGTACTTC. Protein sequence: CSATGGLAKNIQYF.

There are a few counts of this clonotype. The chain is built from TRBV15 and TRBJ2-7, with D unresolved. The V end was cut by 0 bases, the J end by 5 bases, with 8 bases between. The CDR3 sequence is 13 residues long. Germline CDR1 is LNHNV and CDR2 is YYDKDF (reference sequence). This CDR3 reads CATSRDRVHEQYF. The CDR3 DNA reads TGTGCCACCAGCAGAGATCGGGTCCACGAGCAGTACTTC.

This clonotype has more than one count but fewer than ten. The chain's CDR3 is CASSTGESNQPQHF. As DNA, the CDR3 is TGTGCCAGCAGCACAGGGGAAAGCAATCAGCCCCAGCATTTT. The rearrangement links TRBV9 to TRBJ1-5; 7 bases align to TRBD1. Germline assignment: CDR1 SGDLS and CDR2 YYNGEE. The CDR3 runs to 14 residues. V dropped 4 bases and J dropped 1; count of bases not matched to a gene: 2.

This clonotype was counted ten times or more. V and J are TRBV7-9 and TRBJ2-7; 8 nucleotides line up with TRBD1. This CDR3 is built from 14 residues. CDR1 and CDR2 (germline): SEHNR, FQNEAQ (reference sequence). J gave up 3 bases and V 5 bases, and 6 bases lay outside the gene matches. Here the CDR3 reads CASSHRDRNYEQYF. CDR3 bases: TGTGCCAGCAGCCACCGGGACAGGAACTACGAGCAGTACTTC.

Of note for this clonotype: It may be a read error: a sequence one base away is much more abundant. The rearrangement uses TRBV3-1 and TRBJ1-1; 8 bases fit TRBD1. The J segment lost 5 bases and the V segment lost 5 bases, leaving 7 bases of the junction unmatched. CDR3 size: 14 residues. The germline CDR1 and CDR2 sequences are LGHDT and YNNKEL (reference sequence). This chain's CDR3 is CASSAGQENTEAFF. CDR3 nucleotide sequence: TGTGCCAGCAGCGCGGGACAGGAGAATACTGAAGCTTTCTTT.

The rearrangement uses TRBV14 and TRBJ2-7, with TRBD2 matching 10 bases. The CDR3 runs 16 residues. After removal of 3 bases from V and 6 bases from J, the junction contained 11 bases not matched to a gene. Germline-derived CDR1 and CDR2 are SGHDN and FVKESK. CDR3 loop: CASSHFSSGRNGEQYF. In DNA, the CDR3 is TGTGCCAGCAGCCATTTCTCTAGCGGGAGAAACGGCGAGCAGTACTTC.

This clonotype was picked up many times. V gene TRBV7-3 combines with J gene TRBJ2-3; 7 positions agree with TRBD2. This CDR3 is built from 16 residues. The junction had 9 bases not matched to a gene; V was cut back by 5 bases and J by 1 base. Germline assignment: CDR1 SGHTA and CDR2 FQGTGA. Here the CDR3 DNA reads TGTGCCAGCAGCCTCTCTAGCGGCGCCGGCACAGATACGCAGTATTTT. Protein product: CASSLSSGAGTDTQYF.

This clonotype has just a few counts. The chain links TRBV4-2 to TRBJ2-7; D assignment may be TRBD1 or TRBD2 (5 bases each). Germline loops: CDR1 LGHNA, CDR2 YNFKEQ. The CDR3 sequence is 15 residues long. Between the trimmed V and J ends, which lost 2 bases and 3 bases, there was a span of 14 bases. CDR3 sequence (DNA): TGTGCCAGCAGCCAAAGGGCCGGGGCGAACTACGAGCAGTACTTC. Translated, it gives CASSQRAGANYEQYF.

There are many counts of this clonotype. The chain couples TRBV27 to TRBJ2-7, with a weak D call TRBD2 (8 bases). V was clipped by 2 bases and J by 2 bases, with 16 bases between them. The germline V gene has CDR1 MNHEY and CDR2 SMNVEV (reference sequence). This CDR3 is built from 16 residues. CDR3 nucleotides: TGTGCCAGCAGTTTAAAGGGGGCTAGCGGGCCCTACGAGCAGTACTTC. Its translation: CASSLKGASGPYEQYF.

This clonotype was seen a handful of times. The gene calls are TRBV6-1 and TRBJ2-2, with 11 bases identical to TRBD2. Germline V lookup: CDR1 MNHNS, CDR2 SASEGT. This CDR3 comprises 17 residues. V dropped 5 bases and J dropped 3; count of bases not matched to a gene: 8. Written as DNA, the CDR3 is TGTGCCAGCAGTCCTCAACCGGGACTAGCGGACACCGGGGAGCTGTTTTTT. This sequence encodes CASSPQPGLADTGELFF.